Following are 22 T cell receptor beta chains from one sample sequenced in a study of blood T cell repertoires in COVID-19. Generated by immunoSEQ multiplex PCR, the TCRdb table keeps only in-frame clones and is missing some. The repertoire holds fewer than 300,000 clones, with 80% to 95% as singletons. The sequenced material came from peripheral blood. Receptor source: a young woman with COVID-19, enrolled during active disease.

The chain recombines TRBV27 with TRBJ1-4, with D unclear. The CDR3 totals 17 residues. CDR1 MNHEY and CDR2 SMNVEV come from the germline V gene (reference sequence). The germline V and J ends were trimmed by 5 bases and 8 bases, with 24 bases remaining between them. CDR3 nucleotides: TGTGCCAGCAGTCCCGAAAGACTTACGGGGTTCGAGGAAAAACTGTTTTTT. Its protein is CASSPERLTGFEEKLFF.

The chain carries TRBV15 and TRBJ1-4; D unclear. Looked up from germline, CDR1 is LNHNV and CDR2 is YYDKDF (reference sequence). Trimming stripped 2 bases from V and 2 bases from J, with 9 bases between. CDR3 length equals 15 residues. The CDR3 reads CATSRSPATNEKLFF. The CDR3 DNA follows: TGTGCCACCAGCAGATCCCCTGCGACTAATGAAAAACTGTTTTTT.

The CDR3: CASLNSNTEAFF. Written as DNA, the CDR3 is TGTGCCAGTTTGAACTCGAACACTGAAGCTTTCTTT. The chain joins TRBV19 to TRBJ1-1; no clear D gene. V dropped 8 bases and J dropped 1 base, with 8 bases sitting between them. Germline CDR1 and CDR2: LNHDA and SQIVND (reference sequence). The CDR3 has 12 amino acids. Full variable domain (remainder filled in from reference TRBV19 and TRBJ1-1): DGGITQSPKYLFRKEGQNVTLSCEQNLNHDAMYWYRQDPGQGLRLIYYSQIVNDFQKGDIAEGYSVSREKKESFPLTVTSAQKNPTAFYLCASLNSNTEAFFGQGTRLTVV.

J is TRBJ2-7 and V is TRBV18, with TRBD2 matching over 7 bases. Germline values: CDR1 KGHSH, CDR2 LQKENI. This CDR3 comprises 14 residues. Losses at the gene ends were 3 bases for V and 2 bases for J; bases not matched to a gene: 4. The CDR3 is CASSPPSGPYEQYF. The DNA for the CDR3 is TGTGCCAGCTCACCCCCTAGCGGTCCCTACGAGCAGTACTTC.

The chain is built from TRBV27 and TRBJ2-1; D is unresolved. This CDR3 contains 16 residues. V gave up 0 bases and J gave up 4 bases, with 13 bases separating them. Germline V lookup: CDR1 MNHEY, CDR2 SMNVEV (reference sequence). The CDR3 DNA sequence: TGTGCCAGCAGTTTATCGGTGCCCACACCTTACAATGAGCAGTTCTTC. This sequence encodes CASSLSVPTPYNEQFF.

This chain uses TRBV19 with TRBJ2-5; the match to TRBD1 covers 7 bases. Germline V gives CDR1 LNHDA, CDR2 SQIVND (reference sequence). V dropped 3 bases and J dropped 2; count of bases not matched to a gene: 6. CDR3 length: 15 residues. The CDR3 reads CASSIWDSTQETQYF. The CDR3 coding sequence is TGTGCCAGTAGTATTTGGGACAGTACTCAAGAGACCCAGTACTTC.

This chain's CDR3 is CASSLSGVASYNEQFF. The CDR3 bases are TGCGCCAGCAGCTTGTCTGGAGTGGCCTCCTACAATGAGCAGTTCTTC. The rearrangement uses TRBV5-1 and TRBJ2-1; D remains ambiguous. The CDR3 consists of 16 residues. Looked up from germline, CDR1 is SGHRS and CDR2 is YFSETQ. V lost 1 base and J 0 bases, leaving 11 bases between the germline ends.

The chain recombines TRBV27 with TRBJ2-2; TRBD2 is a possible D gene (6 bases). Looked up from germline, CDR1 is MNHEY and CDR2 is SMNVEV (reference sequence). The CDR3 contains 14 residues. The V end lost 6 bases, the J end lost 4 bases, and 12 bases lay between the germline ends. CDR3 bases: TGTGCCAGCAGCTGGGAGGACGGCACCGGGGAGCTGTTTTTT. It yields the protein CASSWEDGTGELFF.

The rearrangement links TRBV19 to TRBJ2-1, with 9 bases matching TRBD2. The CDR3 totals 15 residues. The germline V gene encodes CDR1 LNHDA and CDR2 SQIVND (reference sequence). The junction had 9 bases not matched to a gene; V was cut back by 6 bases and J by 6 bases. This CDR3 is CASRLAGGLRNEQFF. Here the CDR3 DNA reads TGTGCCAGTAGATTGGCGGGAGGGCTCCGCAATGAGCAGTTCTTC.

The CDR3 coding sequence is TGTGCCAGCAGCTCTGACCGCGGAGGGGAAAAACTGTTTTTT. Its translation is CASSSDRGGEKLFF. The chain uses TRBV5-8 and TRBJ1-4; no definite D call. Germline lookup yields CDR1 SGHTS and CDR2 YDEGEE. CDR3 size: 14 residues. Trimming removed 3 bases from V and 8 bases from J, with 14 bases in between.

J is TRBJ2-2 and V is TRBV19; 8 bases are shared with TRBD1. The CDR3 spans 15 residues. Germline V gene data show CDR1 as LNHDA and CDR2 as SQIVND (reference sequence). The trim removed 3 bases at V and 4 bases at J, leaving 4 bases unmatched. The CDR3 region has the DNA TGTGCCAGTAGTATTGGACAGGGAACCACCGGGGAGCTGTTTTTT. Its translation: CASSIGQGTTGELFF.

The rearrangement joins TRBV19 to TRBJ1-2, with D unresolved. V shed 3 bases and J shed 5 bases, with 10 bases lying between them. The germline CDR1 and CDR2 sequences are LNHDA and SQIVND (reference sequence). The CDR3 sequence is 13 residues long. CDR3 sequence: CASSMEGRYGYTF. CDR3 in DNA: TGTGCCAGTAGTATGGAGGGTCGGTATGGCTACACCTTC.

The chain couples TRBV15 to TRBJ1-5, with 7 bases that match TRBD1. Germline CDR1 LNHNV, CDR2 YYDKDF (reference sequence). This CDR3 spans 17 amino acids. V dropped 3 bases and J dropped 3; count of bases not matched to a gene: 11. The CDR3 DNA follows: TGTGCCACCAGCAGGCCTGAACAGGGGCCGTCCAATCAGCCCCAGCATTTT. The encoded protein is CATSRPEQGPSNQPQHF.

This chain links TRBV10-3 with TRBJ2-7; D gene uncertain. Trimming left V 0 bases short and J 0 bases short, with 9 bases between. CDR3 length: 15 residues. The V gene's germline CDR1 is ENHRY and CDR2 SYGVKD. CDR3 coding DNA: TGTGCCATCAGTGAGTCGTTGGCAGGCTCCTACGAGCAGTACTTC. The encoded protein is CAISESLAGSYEQYF.

CDR3 protein: CAISGSQGAGDTEAFF. The CDR3 region has the DNA TGTGCCATCAGTGGTTCCCAGGGGGCTGGGGACACTGAAGCTTTCTTT. This chain connects TRBV10-3 to TRBJ1-1; 8 bases match TRBD1. Looked up from germline, CDR1 is ENHRY and CDR2 is SYGVKD. Trimming at V came to 4 bases and at J to 3 bases, leaving 10 bases not matched to a gene. CDR3 size: 16 residues.

This clone was seen just once. The chain links TRBV19 to TRBJ1-1; TRBD1 matches at 7 bases. The junction had 7 bases not matched to a gene; V was cut back by 5 bases and J by 7 bases. Per germline, CDR1 LNHDA and CDR2 SQIVND (reference sequence). The CDR3 has 13 amino acids. CDR3 loop: CASSPQGPGEAFF. DNA of the CDR3: TGTGCCAGTAGTCCACAGGGGCCAGGTGAAGCTTTCTTT.

The chain recombines TRBV27 with TRBJ2-7, with 11 bases identical to TRBD2. Germline assignment: CDR1 MNHEY and CDR2 SMNVEV (reference sequence). V dropped 2 bases and J dropped 3; count of bases not matched to a gene: 6. The CDR3 covers 16 residues. CDR3 residues: CASSLAGTSGLYEQYF. DNA for the CDR3: TGTGCCAGCAGTTTAGCCGGGACTAGCGGACTCTACGAGCAGTACTTC.

The sample holds many counts of this clone. The chain couples TRBV5-1 to TRBJ2-7; 11 bases agree with TRBD2. The CDR3 contains 16 residues. Germline CDR1 SGHRS, CDR2 YFSETQ. V trimming: 3 bases; J trimming: 2 bases; junction bases outside the gene matches: 7. The CDR3 coding sequence is TGCGCCAGCAGCTGGACTAGCGGGCTGACCGCCTACGAGCAGTACTTC. As protein: CASSWTSGLTAYEQYF.

The chain recombines TRBV5-8 with TRBJ1-2, with D unclear. Looked up from germline, CDR1 is SGHTS and CDR2 is YDEGEE. This CDR3 comprises 11 residues. The V end lost 4 bases, the J end lost 8 bases, and 9 bases lay between the germline ends. The CDR3 loop is CASSPPGGYTF. The CDR3 nucleotides read TGTGCCAGCAGCCCCCCGGGAGGCTACACCTTC.

This sequence joins TRBV28 and TRBJ2-7; 9 bases are shared with TRBD2. CDR1 and CDR2 (germline): MDHEN, SYDVKM. The CDR3 runs to 14 residues. V shed 6 bases and J 4 bases; nucleotides not matched to a gene: 7. CDR3 region: CASSQIAGEYEQYF. In DNA form, the CDR3 reads TGTGCCAGCAGCCAAATAGCGGGAGAGTACGAGCAGTACTTC.

This chain joins TRBV15 and TRBJ1-4; TRBD1 matches 8 bases. V shed 5 bases and J 7 bases; nucleotides not matched to a gene: 12. Germline assignment: CDR1 LNHNV and CDR2 YYDKDF (reference sequence). The length of the CDR3 is 16 residues. Here the CDR3 DNA reads TGTGCCACCAGCGGCCGCGACAGGGGAGGGCCTGAAAAACTGTTTTTT. Translated, it gives CATSGRDRGGPEKLFF.

The sample holds one count of this clone. The chain employs TRBV12-3 or TRBV12-4 and TRBJ2-1; the D gene is possibly TRBD2 (5 bases). The germline V and J ends were trimmed by 3 bases and 5 bases, with 8 bases remaining between them. The CDR3 has 13 amino acids. This CDR3 reads CASSFGGHNEQFF. The CDR3 DNA is TGTGCCAGCAGTTTCGGAGGTCACAATGAGCAGTTCTTC.